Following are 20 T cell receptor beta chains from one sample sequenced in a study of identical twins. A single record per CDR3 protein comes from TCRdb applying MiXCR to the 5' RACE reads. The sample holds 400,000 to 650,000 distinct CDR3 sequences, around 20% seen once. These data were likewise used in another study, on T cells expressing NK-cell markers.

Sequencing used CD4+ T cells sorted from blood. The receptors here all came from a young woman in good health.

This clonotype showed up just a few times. CDR3 loop: CASTHPGGGTDTQYF. The CDR3, as DNA: TGTGCCAGCACCCATCCCGGGGGAGGCACAGATACGCAGTATTTT. The chain carries TRBV6-1 and TRBJ2-3, with a possible D match to TRBD2 (6 bases). With 7 bases removed from V and 1 base from J, the gap between germline ends came to 15 bases. Germline V gives CDR1 MNHNS, CDR2 SASEGT. The CDR3 runs 15 residues.

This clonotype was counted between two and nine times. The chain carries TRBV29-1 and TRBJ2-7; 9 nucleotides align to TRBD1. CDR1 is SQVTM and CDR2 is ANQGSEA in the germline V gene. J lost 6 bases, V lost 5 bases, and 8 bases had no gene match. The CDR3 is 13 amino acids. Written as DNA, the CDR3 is TGCAGCGTTCAGACAGGGGGGTTTCGCGAGCAGTACTTC. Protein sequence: CSVQTGGFREQYF.

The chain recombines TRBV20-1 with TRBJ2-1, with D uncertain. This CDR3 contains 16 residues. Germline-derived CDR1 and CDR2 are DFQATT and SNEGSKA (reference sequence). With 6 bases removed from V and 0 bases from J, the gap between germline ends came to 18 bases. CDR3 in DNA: TGCAGTGCACTTACCCCGTGGATCTCCTCCTACAATGAGCAGTTCTTC. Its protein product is CSALTPWISSYNEQFF.

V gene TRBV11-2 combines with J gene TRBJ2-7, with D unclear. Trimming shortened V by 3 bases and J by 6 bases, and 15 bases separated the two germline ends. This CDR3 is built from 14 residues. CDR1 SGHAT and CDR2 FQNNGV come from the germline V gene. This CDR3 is CASSFPPHELEQYF. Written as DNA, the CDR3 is TGTGCCAGCAGCTTCCCCCCTCATGAACTCGAGCAGTACTTC.

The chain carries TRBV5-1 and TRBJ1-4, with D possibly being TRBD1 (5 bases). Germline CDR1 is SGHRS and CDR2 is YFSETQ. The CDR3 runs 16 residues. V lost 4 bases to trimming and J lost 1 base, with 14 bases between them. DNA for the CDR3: TGCGCCAGCAGCATAGGACACGGCCGAACTAATGAAAAACTGTTTTTT. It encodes CASSIGHGRTNEKLFF.

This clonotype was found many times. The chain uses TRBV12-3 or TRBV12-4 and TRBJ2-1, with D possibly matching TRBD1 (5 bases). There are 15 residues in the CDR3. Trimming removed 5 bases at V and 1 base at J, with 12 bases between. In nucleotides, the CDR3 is TGTGCCAGCAGTCCAGGGCATTGGTCCTACAATGAGCAGTTCTTC. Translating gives CASSPGHWSYNEQFF.

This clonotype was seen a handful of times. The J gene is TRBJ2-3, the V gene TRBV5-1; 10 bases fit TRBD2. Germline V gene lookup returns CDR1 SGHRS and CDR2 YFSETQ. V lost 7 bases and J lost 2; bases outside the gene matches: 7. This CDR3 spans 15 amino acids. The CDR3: CASETGTSDTDTQYF. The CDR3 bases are TGCGCCAGCGAGACCGGGACTAGCGACACAGATACGCAGTATTTT.

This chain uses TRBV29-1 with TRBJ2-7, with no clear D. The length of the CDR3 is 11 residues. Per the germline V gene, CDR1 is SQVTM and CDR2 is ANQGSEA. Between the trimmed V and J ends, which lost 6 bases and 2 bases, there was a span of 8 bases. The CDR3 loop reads CSVVVAYEQYF. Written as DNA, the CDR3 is TGCAGCGTGGTGGTGGCCTACGAGCAGTACTTC.

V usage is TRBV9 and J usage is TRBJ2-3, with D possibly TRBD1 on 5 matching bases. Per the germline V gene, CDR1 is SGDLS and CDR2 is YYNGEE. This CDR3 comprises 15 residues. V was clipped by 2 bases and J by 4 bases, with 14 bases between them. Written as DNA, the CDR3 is TGTGCCAGCAGCGTCGGCGGTAGCAGGGCAGATACGCAGTATTTT. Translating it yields CASSVGGSRADTQYF.

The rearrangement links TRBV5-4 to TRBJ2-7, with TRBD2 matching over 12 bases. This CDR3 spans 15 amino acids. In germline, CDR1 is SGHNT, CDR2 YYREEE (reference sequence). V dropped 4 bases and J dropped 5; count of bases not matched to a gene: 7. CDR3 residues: CASSLGLAGLNEQYF. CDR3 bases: TGTGCCAGCAGCCTAGGACTAGCGGGGCTTAACGAGCAGTACTTC. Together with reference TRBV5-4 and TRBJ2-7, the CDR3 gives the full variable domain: ETGVTQSPTHLIKTRGQQVTLRCSSQSGHNTVSWYQQALGQGPQFIFQYYREEENGRGNFPPRFSGLQFPNYSSELNVNALELDDSALYLCASSLGLAGLNEQYFGPGTRLTVT.

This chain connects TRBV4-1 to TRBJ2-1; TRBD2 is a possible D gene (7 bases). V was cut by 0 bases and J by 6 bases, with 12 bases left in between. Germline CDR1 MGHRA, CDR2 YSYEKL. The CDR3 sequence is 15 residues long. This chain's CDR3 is CASSQEGGVTNEQFF. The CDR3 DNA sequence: TGCGCCAGCAGCCAAGAAGGGGGGGTGACCAATGAGCAGTTCTTC.

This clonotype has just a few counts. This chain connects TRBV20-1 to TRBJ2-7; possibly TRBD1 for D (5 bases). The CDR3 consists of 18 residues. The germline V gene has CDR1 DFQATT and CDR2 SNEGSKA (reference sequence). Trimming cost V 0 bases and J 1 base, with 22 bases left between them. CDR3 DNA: TGCAGTGCTAGAGACAGGGCTGGTGTCCCCCTAAGGTCCTACGAGCAGTACTTC. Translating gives CSARDRAGVPLRSYEQYF.

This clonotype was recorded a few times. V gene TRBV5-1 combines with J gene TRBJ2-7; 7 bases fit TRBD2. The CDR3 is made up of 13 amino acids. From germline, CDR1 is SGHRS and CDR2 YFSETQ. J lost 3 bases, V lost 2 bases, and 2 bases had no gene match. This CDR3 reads CASSFGLDYEQYF. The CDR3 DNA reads TGCGCCAGCAGCTTCGGACTAGACTACGAGCAGTACTTC.

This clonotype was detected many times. Written as DNA, the CDR3 is TGTGCCAGCAGCCCCCCACGACTCGAGCAGTACTTC. Encoded protein: CASSPPRLEQYF. The chain couples TRBV7-2 to TRBJ2-7; D not resolved. Trimming pared 5 bases from V and 6 bases from J, leaving 11 bases between. The length of the CDR3 is 12 residues. Per germline, CDR1 SGHTA and CDR2 FQGNSA. The full variable domain, with the rest looked up from reference TRBV7-2 and TRBJ2-7, is GAGVSQSPSNKVTEKGKDVELRCDPISGHTALYWYRQSLGQGLEFLIYFQGNSAPDKSGLPSDRFSAERTGGSVSTLTIQRTQQEDSAVYLCASSPPRLEQYFGPGTRLTVT.

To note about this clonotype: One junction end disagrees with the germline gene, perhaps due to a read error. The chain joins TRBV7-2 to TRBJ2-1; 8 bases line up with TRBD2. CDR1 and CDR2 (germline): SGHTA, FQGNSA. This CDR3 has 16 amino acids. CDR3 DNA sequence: TGTGCCATCAGCAGACTAGCGTTAAGCTCCTACAATGAGCAGTTCTTC. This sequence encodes CAISRLALSSYNEQFF. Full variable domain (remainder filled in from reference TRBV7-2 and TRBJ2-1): GAGVSQSPSNKVTEKGKDVELRCDPISGHTALYWYRQSLGQGLEFLIYFQGNSAPDKSGLPSDRFSAERTGGSVSTLTIQRTQQEDSAVYLCAISRLALSSYNEQFFGPGTRLTVL.

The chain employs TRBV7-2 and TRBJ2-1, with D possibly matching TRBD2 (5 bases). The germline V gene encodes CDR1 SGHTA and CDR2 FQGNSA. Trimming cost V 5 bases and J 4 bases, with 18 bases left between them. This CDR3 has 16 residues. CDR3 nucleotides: TGTGCCAGCAGCCCCCTTACTAGAGTCTCTTACAATGAGCAGTTCTTC. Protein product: CASSPLTRVSYNEQFF.

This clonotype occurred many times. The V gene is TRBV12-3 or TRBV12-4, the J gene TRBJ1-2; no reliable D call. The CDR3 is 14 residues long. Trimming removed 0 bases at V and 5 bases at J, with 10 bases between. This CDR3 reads CASSLADRGYGYTF. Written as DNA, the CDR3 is TGTGCCAGCAGTTTAGCTGACCGGGGTTATGGCTACACCTTC.

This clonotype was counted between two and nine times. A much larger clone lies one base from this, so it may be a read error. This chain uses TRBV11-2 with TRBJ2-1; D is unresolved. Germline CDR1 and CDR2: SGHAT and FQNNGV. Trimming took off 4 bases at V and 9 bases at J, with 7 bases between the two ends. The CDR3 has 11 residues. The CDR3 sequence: CASSSVGEQFF. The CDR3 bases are TGTGCCAGCAGCTCGGTGGGTGAGCAGTTCTTC.

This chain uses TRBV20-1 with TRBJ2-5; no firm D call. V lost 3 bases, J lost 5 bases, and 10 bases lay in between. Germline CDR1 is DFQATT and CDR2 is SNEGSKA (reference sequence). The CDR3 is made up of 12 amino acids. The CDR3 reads CSASRLRETQYF. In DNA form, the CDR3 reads TGCAGTGCTAGTCGCCTCCGGGAGACCCAGTACTTC.

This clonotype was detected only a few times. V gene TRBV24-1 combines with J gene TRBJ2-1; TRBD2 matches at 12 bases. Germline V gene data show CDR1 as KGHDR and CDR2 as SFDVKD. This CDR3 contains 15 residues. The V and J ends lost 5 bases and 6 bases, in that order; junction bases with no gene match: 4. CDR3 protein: CATSGTSGEGNEQFF. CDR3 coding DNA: TGTGCCACCAGTGGGACTAGCGGGGAAGGCAATGAGCAGTTCTTC.